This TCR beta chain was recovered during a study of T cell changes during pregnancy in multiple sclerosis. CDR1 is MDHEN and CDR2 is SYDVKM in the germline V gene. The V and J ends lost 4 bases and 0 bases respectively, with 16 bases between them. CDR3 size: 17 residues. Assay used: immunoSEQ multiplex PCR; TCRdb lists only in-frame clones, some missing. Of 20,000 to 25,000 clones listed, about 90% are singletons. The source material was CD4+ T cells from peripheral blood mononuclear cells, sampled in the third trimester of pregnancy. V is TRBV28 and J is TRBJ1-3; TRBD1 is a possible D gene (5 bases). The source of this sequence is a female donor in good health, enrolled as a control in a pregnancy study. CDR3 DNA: TGTGCCAGCAGTTCGACAGCACCCGTCCTCTCTGGAAACACCATATATTTT. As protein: CASSSTAPVLSGNTIYF.